The 28 T cell receptor beta chains in this list originate from one sample, sequenced in a study of blood T cell repertoires in COVID-19 (dated by TCRdb to the early 2020s). Library generation was performed with the immunoSEQ multiplex PCR assay. TCRdb provides this immuneACCESS table in a form limited to in-frame rearrangements. Some clones are lacking; in checked studies, under half of them reflect an unresolved V gene, and why the rest are absent is not known. The sample table shows about 25,000 clones, and over 75% are seen once. The ten largest clonotypes hold about 8.3% of the sample. The sequenced sample was peripheral blood. These receptors all stem from a man in his forties or fifties with active COVID-19.

This clone was found once. V and J are TRBV28 and TRBJ2-6; 8 positions match TRBD1. Germline V CDR1 and CDR2: MDHEN, SYDVKM. The V gene end was trimmed by 2 bases and the J gene end by 4 bases; junction bases not matched to a gene: 4. The CDR3 loop spans 16 amino acids. The CDR3 sequence is CASSLQGARGANVLTF. In nucleotides, the CDR3 is TGTGCCAGCAGTTTACAGGGGGCGCGAGGGGCCAACGTCCTGACTTTC.

The V gene is TRBV7-2, the J gene TRBJ2-7; the D is unclear. The V and J ends lost 5 bases and 4 bases respectively, with 12 bases between them. CDR1 is SGHTA and CDR2 is FQGNSA in the germline V gene. There are 13 residues in the CDR3. CDR3 protein: CASSLEALYEQYV. In nucleotides, the CDR3 is TGTGCCAGCAGCCTTGAGGCGTTGTACGAGCAGTACGTC.

This chain connects TRBV5-1 to TRBJ1-4; 7 bases line up with TRBD1. Germline V CDR1 and CDR2: SGHRS, YFSETQ. The CDR3 loop spans 15 amino acids. V dropped 2 bases and J dropped 7; count of bases not matched to a gene: 8. The CDR3 DNA reads as TGCGCCAGCAGCTTATCAGGGGGGACGGGTGAAAAACTGTTTTTT. It translates to CASSLSGGTGEKLFF.

The rearrangement uses TRBV4-1 and TRBJ1-1; 7 bases match TRBD1. This CDR3 comprises 15 residues. Germline V lookup: CDR1 MGHRA, CDR2 YSYEKL. Trimming removed 3 bases from V and 6 bases from J; junction bases left unmatched: 10. CDR3 loop: CASSHPKDRASEAFF. As DNA, the CDR3 is TGCGCCAGCAGCCATCCCAAAGACAGGGCCTCTGAAGCTTTCTTT.

The V call is TRBV9, the J call TRBJ2-7; TRBD2 matches at 14 bases. The CDR3 has 17 residues. V lost 3 bases, J lost 4 bases, and 9 bases stayed unmatched. Germline values: CDR1 SGDLS, CDR2 YYNGEE. As DNA, the CDR3 is TGTGCCAGCAGCGCGATCCGGACTAGCGGGGGGCCGTACGAGCAGTACTTC. Translating gives CASSAIRTSGGPYEQYF. The full variable domain, with the rest looked up from reference TRBV9 and TRBJ2-7, is DSGVTQTPKHLITATGQRVTLRCSPRSGDLSVYWYQQSLDQGLQFLIQYYNGEERAKGNILERFSAQQFPDLHSELNLSSLELGDSALYFCASSAIRTSGGPYEQYFGPGTRLTVT.

This chain links TRBV5-1 with TRBJ1-4, with TRBD1 matching 10 bases. With V trimmed by 1 base and J by 8 bases, 5 bases remained unmatched. The V gene's germline CDR1 is SGHRS and CDR2 YFSETQ. This CDR3 region has 15 residues. CDR3 protein: CASSLSGTGEEKLFF. The CDR3 DNA sequence: TGCGCCAGCAGCTTGTCTGGGACAGGGGAGGAAAAACTGTTTTTT.

The gene calls are TRBV14 and TRBJ1-2; a weak D match, TRBD1 (5 bases). Germline V gene data show CDR1 as SGHDN and CDR2 as FVKESK. This CDR3 is 15 amino acids long. V dropped 1 base and J dropped 4 bases, with 13 bases sitting between them. The CDR3 loop is CASSQGLAGPYGYTF. For the CDR3, the DNA is TGTGCCAGCAGCCAAGGTCTGGCAGGGCCCTATGGCTACACCTTC. The full variable domain, rest sourced from reference TRBV14 and TRBJ1-2, is EAGVTQFPSHSVIEKGQTVTLRCDPISGHDNLYWYRRVMGKEIKFLLHFVKESKQDESGMPNNRFLAERTGGTYSTLKVQPAELEDSGVYFCASSQGLAGPYGYTFGSGTRLTVV.

The chain recombines TRBV6-4 with TRBJ2-1, with a tentative D call TRBD2 (6 bases). CDR1 is MRHNA, CDR2 SNTAGT, per germline. The CDR3 is 16 amino acids. Trimming stripped 6 bases from V and 1 base from J, with 16 bases between. The CDR3 DNA reads as TGTGCCAGCAGCGAAGGCGGGGAGATTTCCTACAATGAGCAGTTCTTC. It codes for CASSEGGEISYNEQFF.

This chain links TRBV7-9 with TRBJ2-1; 8 bases agree with TRBD2. Unmatched junction bases numbered 8, after V lost 3 bases and J lost 4 bases. The CDR3 runs to 16 residues. Germline values: CDR1 SEHNR, CDR2 FQNEAQ (reference sequence). CDR3 sequence reads: CASSLAGGTNYNEQFF. The CDR3 bases are TGTGCCAGCAGCTTGGCGGGGGGAACAAATTACAATGAGCAGTTCTTC.

This chain connects TRBV12-3 or TRBV12-4 to TRBJ1-5, with D unclear. V lost 5 bases to trimming and J lost 7 bases, with 12 bases between them. The CDR3 is made up of 13 amino acids. The CDR3 protein is CASSTPGSQPQHF. The CDR3, as DNA: TGTGCCAGCAGTACCCCGGGAAGCCAGCCCCAGCATTTT.

The rearrangement uses TRBV7-2 and TRBJ1-1, with 9 bases matching TRBD1. V was pared by 5 bases and J by 5 bases, with 9 bases of the junction left unmatched. The CDR3 covers 15 residues. Germline V gene lookup returns CDR1 SGHTA and CDR2 FQGNSA. Here the CDR3 reads CASSPPGQGQTEAFF. For the CDR3, the DNA is TGTGCCAGCAGCCCACCGGGACAGGGTCAGACTGAAGCTTTCTTT.

The V call is TRBV11-2, the J call TRBJ1-1, with a possible D match to TRBD1 (6 bases). The CDR3 is made up of 14 amino acids. With 6 bases removed from V and 3 bases from J, the gap between germline ends came to 14 bases. Germline CDR1 reads SGHAT; CDR2 reads FQNNGV. This CDR3 is CASRTGFLDTEAFF. The CDR3 DNA sequence: TGTGCCAGCAGAACAGGGTTTTTGGACACTGAAGCTTTCTTT. Filled out from reference TRBV11-2 and TRBJ1-1, the complete variable domain reads EAGVAQSPRYKIIEKRQSVAFWCNPISGHATLYWYQQILGQGPKLLIQFQNNGVVDDSQLPKDRFSAERLKGVDSTLKIQPAKLEDSAVYLCASRTGFLDTEAFFGQGTRLTVV.

CDR3 in DNA: TGTGCCAGCAGTACCCGACAGGGTACAGATACGCAGTATTTT. Amino acids: CASSTRQGTDTQYF. The gene calls are TRBV6-2 or TRBV6-3 and TRBJ2-3; TRBD1 agrees at 7 bases. The germline CDR1 and CDR2 sequences are MNHEY and SVGEGT. V shed 5 bases, J shed 3 bases, and the junction held 5 bases outside the gene matches. The CDR3 contains 14 residues.

V gene TRBV5-4 combines with J gene TRBJ1-1; no definite D call. Germline CDR1 and CDR2: SGHNT and YYREEE (reference sequence). The CDR3 totals 13 residues. Trimming pared 0 bases from V and 1 base from J, leaving 4 bases between. The CDR3 bases are TGTGCCAGCAGCTTGGCAGGGAACACTGAAGCTTTCTTT. It is translated as CASSLAGNTEAFF.

Note on this clone: The same CDR3 arises from other DNA sequences in this sample as well. The rearrangement joins TRBV6-2 or TRBV6-3 to TRBJ2-5, with no clear D. The germline V gene has CDR1 MNHEY and CDR2 SVGEGT. V dropped 4 bases and J dropped 3 bases, with 3 bases sitting between them. This CDR3 is 11 amino acids long. CDR3 sequence reads: CASSSKETQYF. The CDR3 nucleotides are TGTGCCAGCAGTTCAAAAGAGACCCAGTACTTC.

V usage is TRBV29-1 and J usage is TRBJ2-5; no reliable D call. The germline V gene encodes CDR1 SQVTM and CDR2 ANQGSEA. Trimming took 0 bases from V and 13 from J, leaving 9 bases between them. The CDR3 spans 10 residues. The CDR3 nucleotides are TGCAGCGTTGAAGAACTCCAGGCGTACTTC. It yields the protein CSVEELQAYF.

The genes are TRBV6-1 and TRBJ2-3; a weak D match, TRBD2 (5 bases). The CDR3 is made up of 17 amino acids. The germline CDR1 and CDR2 sequences are MNHNS and SASEGT. The V end was cut by 3 bases, the J end by 6 bases, with 22 bases between. Here the CDR3 reads CASSDYPPVAGVDTQYF. CDR3 bases: TGTGCCAGCAGTGACTACCCCCCCGTAGCCGGGGTGGATACGCAGTATTTT.

The chain couples TRBV4-1 to TRBJ1-1, with D possibly TRBD1 on 6 matching bases. The CDR3 covers 12 residues. Germline V gives CDR1 MGHRA, CDR2 YSYEKL. Trimming shortened V by 3 bases and J by 5 bases, and 7 bases separated the two germline ends. CDR3 sequence reads: CASSQDRTEAFF. CDR3 DNA sequence: TGCGCCAGCAGCCAGGACAGAACTGAAGCTTTCTTT.

J is TRBJ2-7 and V is TRBV18; D may be TRBD1 (6 bases). Trimming removed 1 base at V and 6 bases at J, with 13 bases between. The CDR3 is 14 residues long. The germline V gene encodes CDR1 KGHSH and CDR2 LQKENI. The chain's CDR3 is CASSPLHRAAEQYV. CDR3 sequence (DNA): TGTGCCAGCTCACCACTGCACAGGGCGGCCGAGCAGTACGTC.

The V gene is TRBV20-1, the J gene TRBJ1-1; no definite D call. This CDR3 has 13 amino acids. With 3 bases removed from V and 0 bases from J, the gap between germline ends came to 8 bases. Germline assignment: CDR1 DFQATT and CDR2 SNEGSKA (reference sequence). The CDR3: CSASYRVNTEAFF. The CDR3 bases are TGCAGTGCTAGTTACAGAGTGAACACTGAAGCTTTCTTT.

The chain joins TRBV2 to TRBJ2-7; 7 bases are a match to TRBD1. The V gene end was trimmed by 9 bases and the J gene end by 2 bases; junction bases not matched to a gene: 10. CDR1 SNHLY and CDR2 FYNNEI come from the germline V gene. The CDR3 sequence is 14 residues long. CDR3 loop: CARTDRFKTYEQYF. The CDR3 nucleotides are TGTGCCAGAACGGACAGGTTCAAGACCTACGAGCAGTACTTC.

The gene calls are TRBV5-4 and TRBJ2-5; the D is unclear. This CDR3 has 15 residues. CDR1 is SGHNT, CDR2 YYREEE, per germline (reference sequence). With 3 bases removed from V and 3 bases from J, the gap between germline ends came to 15 bases. The chain's CDR3 is CASSSNRQVKETQYF. The CDR3 DNA sequence: TGTGCCAGCAGCTCGAACCGACAAGTTAAAGAGACCCAGTACTTC.

The chain is built from TRBV11-2 and TRBJ2-7, with TRBD1 identical over 8 bases. V dropped 5 bases and J dropped 2; count of bases not matched to a gene: 8. This CDR3 has 15 residues. Germline-derived CDR1 and CDR2 are SGHAT and FQNNGV. In DNA, the CDR3 is TGTGCCAGCAGCGCAGAACAGGGGGTCACCTACGAGCAGTACTTC. Protein: CASSAEQGVTYEQYF.

The chain has TRBV6-1 and TRBJ1-2, with TRBD1 identical over 8 bases. CDR1 and CDR2 from the germline V gene are MNHNS and SASEGT. There are 13 residues in the CDR3. Germline trimming cut 1 base from V and 7 bases from J; bases unmatched to any gene: 2. The CDR3 protein is CASSEGTGFGYTF. In DNA, the CDR3 is TGTGCCAGCAGTGAAGGGACAGGGTTTGGCTACACCTTC.

Here the CDR3 DNA reads TGTGCCACCAGTGATTTTCACGCGTCCTACAATGAGCAGTTCTTC. Protein: CATSDFHASYNEQFF. This chain uses TRBV24-1 with TRBJ2-1, with D uncertain. The V gene's germline CDR1 is KGHDR and CDR2 SFDVKD. V lost 1 base and J 1 base, leaving 7 bases between the germline ends. This CDR3 has 15 amino acids.

The rearrangement joins TRBV16 to TRBJ1-5; 7 bases are shared with TRBD1. CDR1 is KGHSY, CDR2 FQNENV, per germline. This CDR3 is 13 amino acids long. J was trimmed by 8 bases and V by 4 bases; bases with no gene match: 5. DNA for the CDR3: TGTGCCAGCAGCCTTTACAGGGGAGAGCCCCAGCATTTT. Amino acids: CASSLYRGEPQHF.

The chain uses TRBV28 and TRBJ2-6; no clear D gene. The CDR3 has 15 residues. Per the germline V gene, CDR1 is MDHEN and CDR2 is SYDVKM. The germline V and J ends were trimmed by 2 bases and 0 bases, with 5 bases remaining between them. The CDR3 region has the DNA TGTGCCAGCAGTTTACGGTCCTCTGGGGCCAACGTCCTGACTTTC. Translation gives CASSLRSSGANVLTF.

The chain carries TRBV12-5 and TRBJ2-1; the match to TRBD1 covers 10 bases. The CDR3 loop spans 16 amino acids. V lost 0 bases to trimming and J lost 7 bases; unmatched junction nucleotides: 6. Germline V gives CDR1 LGHNT, CDR2 FRNRAP. This chain's CDR3 is CASGLVLDRGQNEQFF. The DNA for the CDR3 is TGTGCTAGTGGTTTGGTACTTGACAGGGGGCAAAATGAGCAGTTCTTC.